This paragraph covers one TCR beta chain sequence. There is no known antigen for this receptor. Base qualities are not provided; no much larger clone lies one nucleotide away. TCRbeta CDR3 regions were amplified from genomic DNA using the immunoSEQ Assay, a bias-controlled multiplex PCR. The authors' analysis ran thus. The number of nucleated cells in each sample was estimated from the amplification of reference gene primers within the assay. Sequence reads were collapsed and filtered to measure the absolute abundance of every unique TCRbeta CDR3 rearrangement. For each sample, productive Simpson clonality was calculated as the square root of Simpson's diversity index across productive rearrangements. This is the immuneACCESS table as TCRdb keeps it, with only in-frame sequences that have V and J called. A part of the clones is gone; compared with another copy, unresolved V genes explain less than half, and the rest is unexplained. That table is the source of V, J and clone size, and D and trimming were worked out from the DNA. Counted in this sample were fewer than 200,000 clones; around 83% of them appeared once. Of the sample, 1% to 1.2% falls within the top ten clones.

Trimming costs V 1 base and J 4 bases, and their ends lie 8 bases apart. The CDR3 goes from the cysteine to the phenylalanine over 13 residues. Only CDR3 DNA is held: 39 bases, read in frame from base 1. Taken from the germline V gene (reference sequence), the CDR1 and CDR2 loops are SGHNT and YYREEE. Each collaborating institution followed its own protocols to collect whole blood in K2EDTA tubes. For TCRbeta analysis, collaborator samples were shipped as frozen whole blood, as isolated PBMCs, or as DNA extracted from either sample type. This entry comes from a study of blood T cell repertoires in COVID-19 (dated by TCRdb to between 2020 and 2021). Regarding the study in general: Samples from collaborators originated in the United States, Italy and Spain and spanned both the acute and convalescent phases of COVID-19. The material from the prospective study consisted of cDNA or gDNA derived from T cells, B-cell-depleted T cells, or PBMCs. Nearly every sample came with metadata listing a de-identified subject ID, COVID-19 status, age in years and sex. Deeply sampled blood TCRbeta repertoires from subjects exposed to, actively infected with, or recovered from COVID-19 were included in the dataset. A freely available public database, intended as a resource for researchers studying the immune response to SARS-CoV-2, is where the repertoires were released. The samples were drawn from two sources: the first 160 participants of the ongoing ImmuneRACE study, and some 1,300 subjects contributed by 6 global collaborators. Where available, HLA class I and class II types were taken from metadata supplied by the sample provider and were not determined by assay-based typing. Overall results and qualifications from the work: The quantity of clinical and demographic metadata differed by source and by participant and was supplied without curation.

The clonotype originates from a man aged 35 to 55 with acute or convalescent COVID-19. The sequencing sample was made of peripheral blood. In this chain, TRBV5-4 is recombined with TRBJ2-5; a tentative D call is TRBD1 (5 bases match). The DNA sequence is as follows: TGTGCCAGCAGCTTGAGGGGCCCAGAGACCCAGTACTTC. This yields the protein CASSLRGPETQYF. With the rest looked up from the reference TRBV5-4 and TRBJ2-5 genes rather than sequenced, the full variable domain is ETGVTQSPTHLIKTRGQQVTLRCSSQSGHNTVSWYQQALGQGPQFIFQYYREEENGRGNFPPRFSGLQFPNYSSELNVNALELDDSALYLCASSLRGPETQYFGPGTRLLVL.